This T cell receptor beta chain was identified in a study of T cells after yellow fever vaccination. In the study overall: It was SMART-Seq v4 Ultra Low Input that prepared the fractions with low cell numbers. Study-level results: Although the secondary response was weaker, it peaked faster, at day 5 versus 15.

From the 5' RACE reads, TCRdb called clonotypes with MiXCR, one entry per CDR3 protein. This sample has approximately 550,000 distinct CDR3 sequences, with roughly 21% found just once. Germline V CDR1 and CDR2: SEHNR, FQNEAQ (reference sequence). The CDR3 runs to 16 residues. V shed 0 bases, J shed 10 bases, and the junction held 6 bases outside the gene matches. To note about this clonotype: The antigen is not known.

The sequencing used PBMCs, collected 15 days after the yellow fever booster vaccination. The chain employs TRBV7-9 and TRBJ2-2, with TRBD2 matching over 12 bases. This sequence was found in a man aged 30-40 years who received the YFV17D yellow fever vaccine. CDR3 DNA: TGTGCCAGCAGCTTAGCACTAGCGGGAGGCTCGGTGGAGCTGTTTTTT. Its protein is CASSLALAGGSVELFF.